The 23 T cell receptor beta chains below were found in one sample sequenced in a study of blood T cell repertoires in COVID-19 (dated by TCRdb to 2019 to 2021). The library was made by the immunoSEQ multiplex PCR assay. Here the immuneACCESS table is served through TCRdb, limited to in-frame sequences with V and J called. Missing clones are a known gap in these copies; in checked studies unresolved V genes cover under half, and the rest lacks a known reason. This sample comprises about 110,000 clones, about 80% of them detected only once. The top ten clonotypes cover under 20% of the sample. The sample was peripheral blood. Every receptor here comes from a woman of 80 years or more with active or convalescent COVID-19.

This clone was counted a few times. The chain recombines TRBV24-1 with TRBJ1-2; perhaps TRBD1 as D (5 bases). From germline, CDR1 is KGHDR and CDR2 SFDVKD. V was clipped by 6 bases and J by 7 bases, with 17 bases between them. The CDR3 runs 14 residues. As DNA, the CDR3 is TGTGCCACCAGTAGGGGTCGCGGGGTTCGTGGCTACACCTTC. Translated, it gives CATSRGRGVRGYTF.

The chain joins TRBV7-9 to TRBJ1-1; 7 nucleotides align to TRBD1. The CDR3 spans 13 residues. The ends lost 5 bases at V and 5 bases at J; junction bases unmatched: 5. Germline-derived CDR1 and CDR2 are SEHNR and FQNEAQ (reference sequence). The DNA of the CDR3 is TGTGCCAGCAGCCAAGGGGGCGCGACTGAAGCTTTCTTT. This codes for CASSQGGATEAFF.

The chain employs TRBV28 and TRBJ2-1; maybe TRBD2 (5 bases). V lost 2 bases, J lost 8 bases, and 16 bases lay in between. The CDR3 covers 15 residues. The germline CDR1 and CDR2 sequences are MDHEN and SYDVKM. CDR3 amino acids: CASSLGGSTVDEQFF. Here the CDR3 DNA reads TGTGCCAGCAGTTTAGGTGGGAGTACGGTGGATGAGCAGTTCTTC.

The genes are TRBV6-2 or TRBV6-3 and TRBJ2-2, with D hard to call. Trimming removed 2 bases from V and 5 bases from J, with 6 bases in between. CDR1 is MNHEY, CDR2 SVGEGT, per germline. The CDR3 consists of 13 residues. The CDR3 region is CASSYLVTGELFF. In DNA, the CDR3 is TGTGCCAGCAGTTACCTAGTTACCGGGGAGCTGTTTTTT.

The chain is built from TRBV12-3 or TRBV12-4 and TRBJ1-1; D remains ambiguous. V lost 6 bases to trimming and J lost 1 base, with 9 bases between them. This CDR3 has 13 amino acids. CDR3 region: CASSPQQNTEAFF. The CDR3 DNA reads TGTGCCAGCAGCCCCCAACAGAACACTGAAGCTTTCTTT.

This chain uses TRBV6-4 with TRBJ2-5; tentatively, D is TRBD2 (5 bases). This CDR3 is built from 17 residues. Trimming removed 6 bases from V and 1 base from J, with 21 bases in between. CDR1 and CDR2 from the germline V gene are MRHNA and SNTAGT. The CDR3 region has the DNA TGTGCCAGCAGCGAAGTGCCCAAATTAGCGAGCCAAGAGACCCAGTACTTC. Residues: CASSEVPKLASQETQYF.

This clone was recorded a few times. V usage is TRBV2 and J usage is TRBJ2-2, with D tentatively TRBD1 (6 bases). V lost 8 bases and J lost 6, with 16 bases in between. Germline loops: CDR1 SNHLY, CDR2 FYNNEI. This CDR3 spans 14 amino acids. The CDR3 here is CASGEIQGAGELFF. CDR3 nucleotides: TGTGCCAGCGGGGAGATACAGGGCGCCGGGGAGCTGTTTTTT.

The chain recombines TRBV2 with TRBJ1-1, with 8 bases fitting TRBD1. Germline CDR1 SNHLY, CDR2 FYNNEI. There are 14 residues in the CDR3. The ends lost 5 bases at V and 8 bases at J; junction bases unmatched: 10. The CDR3 DNA is TGTGCCAGCAGTACGGTCAGGGGGCTTTCCGAAGCTTTCTTT. Protein product: CASSTVRGLSEAFF. The whole variable domain, filled in from reference TRBV2 and TRBJ1-1, reads EPEVTQTPSHQVTQMGQEVILRCVPISNHLYFYWYRQILGQKVEFLVSFYNNEISEKSEIFDDQFSVERPDGSNFTLKIRSTKLEDSAMYFCASSTVRGLSEAFFGQGTRLTVV.

V gene TRBV5-1 combines with J gene TRBJ2-1, with a tentative D call TRBD2 (5 bases). Germline values: CDR1 SGHRS, CDR2 YFSETQ. The CDR3 runs 16 residues. V was shortened by 1 base and J by 3 bases, with 14 bases between the two germline ends. The CDR3 protein is CASSLLILANYNEQFF. The CDR3 DNA reads TGCGCCAGCAGCTTGTTGATCTTAGCGAACTACAATGAGCAGTTCTTC.

This clone was picked up many times. This sequence joins TRBV25-1 and TRBJ2-7; a weak D match, TRBD2 (6 bases). Germline loops: CDR1 MGHDK, CDR2 SYGVNS. V lost 1 base and J lost 3, with 13 bases in between. There are 15 residues in the CDR3. For the CDR3, the DNA is TGTGCCAGCAGTGAATTGGCTAGCGATCACTACGAGCAGTACTTC. It is translated as CASSELASDHYEQYF.

The chain has TRBV21-1 and TRBJ2-3; TRBD1, the table's D call, was not compared with the DNA. TRBV21-1 is described as a pseudogene. The CDR3 covers 20 residues. The CDR3 sequence: CASSKTPRTGQVKRTDTQYF. CDR3 coding DNA: TGTGCCAGCAGCAAAACACCTCGGACAGGGCAAGTAAAGCGCACAGATACGCAGTATTTT.

In DNA form, the CDR3 reads TGTGCCAGCAGCTTATCGAGCAACACTGAAGCTTTCTTT. Protein product: CASSLSSNTEAFF. This chain connects TRBV7-9 to TRBJ1-1; D unresolved. Germline assignment: CDR1 SEHNR and CDR2 FQNEAQ (reference sequence). Trimming removed 2 bases at V and 2 bases at J, with 6 bases between. The CDR3 length is 13 residues.

V and J are TRBV5-1 and TRBJ2-7; 8 bases are shared with TRBD1. Germline loops: CDR1 SGHRS, CDR2 YFSETQ. CDR3 length equals 14 residues. The V and J ends lost 3 bases and 5 bases, in that order; junction bases with no gene match: 7. CDR3 region: CASSSQGAMNEQYF. In DNA form, the CDR3 reads TGCGCCAGCAGCTCCCAGGGGGCAATGAACGAGCAGTACTTC.

This chain uses TRBV5-5 with TRBJ2-1; 10 nucleotides align to TRBD2. Germline trimming cut 7 bases from V and 6 bases from J; bases unmatched to any gene: 4. The V gene's germline CDR1 is SGHKS and CDR2 YYEKEE (reference sequence). This CDR3 contains 13 residues. This chain's CDR3 is CASWGLASNEQFF. In nucleotides, the CDR3 is TGTGCCAGCTGGGGACTAGCGAGCAATGAGCAGTTCTTC.

The rearrangement links TRBV11-2 to TRBJ1-1, with 7 bases fitting TRBD1. The CDR3 spans 13 residues. Germline CDR1 is SGHAT and CDR2 is FQNNGV. V was clipped by 2 bases and J by 4 bases; unmatched bases: 1. The CDR3 loop reads CASSLYRGTEAFF. In nucleotides, the CDR3 is TGTGCCAGCAGCTTATACAGGGGCACTGAAGCTTTCTTT.

This chain links TRBV12-3 or TRBV12-4 with TRBJ2-7, with TRBD1 matching over 8 bases. This CDR3 region has 13 residues. Trimming removed 3 bases from V and 3 bases from J; junction bases left unmatched: 1. The CDR3 is CASSFRGHYEQYF. In DNA form, the CDR3 reads TGTGCCAGCAGTTTCAGGGGGCACTACGAGCAGTACTTC.

This clone was seen more than once but under ten times. This chain links TRBV3-1 (or the pseudogene TRBV3-2) with TRBJ2-3, with 8 positions matching TRBD2. Germline trimming cut 1 base from V and 5 bases from J; bases unmatched to any gene: 14. CDR3 length: 18 residues. Germline-derived CDR1 and CDR2 are LGHDT and YNNKEL (reference sequence). The CDR3 sequence: CASSQAPGSGAFGDTQYF. The CDR3 nucleotides read TGTGCCAGCAGCCAAGCTCCGGGTAGCGGGGCATTCGGAGATACGCAGTATTTT.

There are many counts of this clone. V gene TRBV4-2 combines with J gene TRBJ1-5; D is unresolved. From germline, CDR1 is LGHNA and CDR2 YNFKEQ. V was pared by 0 bases and J by 5 bases, with 14 bases between. This CDR3 spans 16 amino acids. CDR3 coding DNA: TGTGCCAGCAGCCAAGAGGGTATCGGGTCGGATCAGCCCCAGCATTTT. Protein: CASSQEGIGSDQPQHF.

The V call is TRBV28, the J call TRBJ2-1; the match to TRBD2 covers 11 bases. The germline CDR1 and CDR2 sequences are MDHEN and SYDVKM. V shed 8 bases, J shed 4 bases, and the junction held 4 bases outside the gene matches. The CDR3 is 14 residues long. The CDR3 nucleotides read TGTGCCAGCCTAGCGGGAGGTTCGTACAATGAGCAGTTCTTC. Translated: CASLAGGSYNEQFF.

The chain is built from TRBV11-2 and TRBJ1-2, with 7 bases aligning to TRBD1. The CDR3 runs to 16 residues. Unmatched junction bases numbered 8, after V lost 3 bases and J lost 1 base. Germline CDR1 is SGHAT and CDR2 is FQNNGV. CDR3 amino acids: CASSLKTGSLNYGYTF. The CDR3 DNA follows: TGTGCCAGCAGCTTGAAGACAGGGAGCCTTAACTATGGCTACACCTTC. Supplemented by reference TRBV11-2 and TRBJ1-2, the full variable domain reads EAGVAQSPRYKIIEKRQSVAFWCNPISGHATLYWYQQILGQGPKLLIQFQNNGVVDDSQLPKDRFSAERLKGVDSTLKIQPAKLEDSAVYLCASSLKTGSLNYGYTFGSGTRLTVV.

The rearrangement uses TRBV18 and TRBJ1-1; the match to TRBD1 covers 7 bases. This CDR3 is built from 13 residues. The V and J ends lost 5 bases and 4 bases, in that order; junction bases with no gene match: 4. Germline loops: CDR1 KGHSH, CDR2 LQKENI. This CDR3 reads CASSRDSLTEAFF. CDR3 bases: TGTGCCAGCTCAAGGGACAGTCTCACTGAAGCTTTCTTT.

The V call is TRBV2, the J call TRBJ1-5; 9 nucleotides line up with TRBD1. Germline V gene data show CDR1 as SNHLY and CDR2 as FYNNEI. The CDR3 covers 16 residues. V lost 4 bases, J lost 3 bases, and 7 bases stayed unmatched. CDR3 protein: CASSGRDRAVNQPQHF. CDR3 nucleotide sequence: TGTGCCAGCAGTGGCCGGGACAGGGCGGTCAATCAGCCCCAGCATTTT. The full variable domain, with the rest looked up from reference TRBV2 and TRBJ1-5, is EPEVTQTPSHQVTQMGQEVILRCVPISNHLYFYWYRQILGQKVEFLVSFYNNEISEKSEIFDDQFSVERPDGSNFTLKIRSTKLEDSAMYFCASSGRDRAVNQPQHFGDGTRLSIL.

The chain carries TRBV12-3 or TRBV12-4 and TRBJ2-7, with TRBD2 as a possible D gene (5 bases). V shed 6 bases and J shed 3 bases, with 12 bases lying between them. The CDR3 runs to 13 residues. The DNA of the CDR3 is TGTGCCAGCAGACCCAGCGGAAACTACGAGCAGTACTTC. As protein: CASRPSGNYEQYF.